Listed below are T cell receptor beta chains from one sample, sequenced in a study of shared clonotypes between healthy human individuals. Using immunoSEQ multiplex PCR, the repertoire was profiled, and TCRdb retains in-frame clones only, with some absent. The sample lists hundreds of thousands of clones; 95% to 97% were seen once. The sequenced sample was naive CD8+ T cells sorted from blood. Receptors were obtained from a woman in her twenties or thirties in good health. CDR3s include the opening cysteine and the closing phenylalanine or tryptophan. Some rows have no size entry. The others give once, few or many, or a class for an expanded clone.

CDR3	V	size	J
CASKDLGNTEAFF	TRBV6-6	-	TRBJ1-1
CASSPNVMISYEQYF	TRBV28	-	TRBJ2-7
CASSLFTGGGYTF	TRBV5-3	-	TRBJ1-2
CASSVGGTGNTIYF	TRBV9	once	TRBJ1-3
CASSQGKTGYSNQPQHF	TRBV4-1	once	TRBJ1-5
CASSITGTLDGYTF	TRBV27	-	TRBJ1-2
CASSSSQASGTITDTQYF	TRBV7-9	-	TRBJ2-3
CASSQGRGTSAYEQYF	TRBV4-1	-	TRBJ2-7
CASSRWGTSGSYEQYF	TRBV7-9	-	TRBJ2-7
CASSIVSGPYEQYF	TRBV19	-	TRBJ2-7
CASRTVRGGETQYF	TRBV10-2	-	TRBJ2-5
CASSVSGTSVYHEQYF	TRBV9	-	TRBJ2-7
CASSQGGLAGVETQYF	TRBV16	-	TRBJ2-5
CASSQWTGFPEAFF	TRBV7-9	-	TRBJ1-1
CASRPAGDYYGYTF	TRBV6-5	-	TRBJ1-2
CASSPTGDEQFF	TRBV7-9	-	TRBJ2-1
CASSFSETSNEQFF	TRBV7-6	-	TRBJ2-1
CASSVSGDGFPYEQYF	TRBV27	-	TRBJ2-7
CASSYRLAGGLSYEQYF	TRBV5-4	-	TRBJ2-7
CASSHLTNQPQHF	TRBV4-1	-	TRBJ1-5
CAAQGNMNTEAFF	TRBV6-1	-	TRBJ1-1
CASSTGQGSPLHF	TRBV6-5	-	TRBJ1-6
CASSQGRKANTGELFF	TRBV11-3	-	TRBJ2-2
CASSLLHHTEAFF	TRBV27	-	TRBJ1-1
CASRGGPVGSYEQYF	TRBV2	once	TRBJ2-7
CATSGSSYNEQFF	TRBV15	-	TRBJ2-1
CATGEQYGYTF	TRBV27	-	TRBJ1-2
CASSVEVNYEQYF	TRBV9	-	TRBJ2-7
CAWSGHFSYEQYF	TRBV30	once	TRBJ2-7
CASSPYLGNTEAFF	TRBV13	-	TRBJ1-1
CASSERAGLTYNEQFF	TRBV2	-	TRBJ2-1
CASSPGQGYTEAFF	TRBV7-6	once	TRBJ1-1
CASSGGSRPEAFF	TRBV9	-	TRBJ1-1
CATTGLAGGGQFF	TRBV19	-	TRBJ2-1
CASSPGPGVSNQPQHF	TRBV10-1	once	TRBJ1-5
CASSIGLATEAFF	TRBV19	-	TRBJ1-1
CATWDSGRPGYTF	TRBV19	-	TRBJ1-2
CASTPLRIAVPYEQYF	TRBV28	-	TRBJ2-7
CATSRLRTSAPLNEQFF	TRBV15	-	TRBJ2-1
CASDGNSGNTIYF	TRBV2	-	TRBJ1-3
CASSFRGLTNTEAFF	TRBV28	-	TRBJ1-1
CASRQGYEQYF	TRBV7-9	few	TRBJ2-7
CSVEFAGAGYEQYF	TRBV29-1	-	TRBJ2-7
CATSREGQNTEAFF	TRBV15	-	TRBJ1-1
CATQQALHTEAFF	TRBV23-1	-	TRBJ1-1
CASRSTSGRSNEQFF	TRBV6-1	-	TRBJ2-1
CASKTGNYGYTF	TRBV27	-	TRBJ1-2
CASSLAGTSYEQYF	TRBV5-6	-	TRBJ2-7
CASSSRTSDTDTQYF	TRBV28	-	TRBJ2-3
CASGYRSGYTF	TRBV27	-	TRBJ1-2